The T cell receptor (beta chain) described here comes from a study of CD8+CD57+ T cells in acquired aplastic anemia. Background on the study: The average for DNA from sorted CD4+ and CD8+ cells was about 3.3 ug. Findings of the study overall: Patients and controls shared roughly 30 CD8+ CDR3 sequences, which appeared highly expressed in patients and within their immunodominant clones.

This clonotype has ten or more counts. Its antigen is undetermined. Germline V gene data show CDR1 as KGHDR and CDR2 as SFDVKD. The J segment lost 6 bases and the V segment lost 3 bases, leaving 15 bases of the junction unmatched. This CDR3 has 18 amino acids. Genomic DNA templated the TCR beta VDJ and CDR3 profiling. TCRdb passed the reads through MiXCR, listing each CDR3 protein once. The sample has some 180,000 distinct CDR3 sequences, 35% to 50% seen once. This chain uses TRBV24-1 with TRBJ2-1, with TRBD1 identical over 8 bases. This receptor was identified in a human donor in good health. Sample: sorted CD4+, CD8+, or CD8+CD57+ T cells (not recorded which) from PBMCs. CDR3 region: CATSDVGQGNRNGNEQFF. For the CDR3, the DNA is TGTGCCACCAGTGATGTCGGACAGGGAAACCGCAACGGCAATGAGCAGTTCTTC.